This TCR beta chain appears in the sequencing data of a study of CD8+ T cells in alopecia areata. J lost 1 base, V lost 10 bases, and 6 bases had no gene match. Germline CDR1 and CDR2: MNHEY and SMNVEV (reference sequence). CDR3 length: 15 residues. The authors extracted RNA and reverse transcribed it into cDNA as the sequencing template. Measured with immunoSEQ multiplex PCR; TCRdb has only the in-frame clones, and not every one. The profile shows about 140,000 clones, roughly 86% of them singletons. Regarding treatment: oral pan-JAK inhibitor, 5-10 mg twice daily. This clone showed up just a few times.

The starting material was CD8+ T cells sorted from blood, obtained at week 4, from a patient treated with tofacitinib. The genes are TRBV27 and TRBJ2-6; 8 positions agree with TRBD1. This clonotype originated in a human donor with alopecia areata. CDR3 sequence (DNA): TGTGCCACCTCAGGGGGCGCATCTGGGGCCAACGTCCTGACTTTC. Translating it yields CATSGGASGANVLTF.